Below, 12 T cell receptor beta chains from the same sample are listed, as sequenced in a study of cytomegalovirus exposure and HLA in healthy donors. The data were produced by immunoSEQ multiplex PCR, yet TCRdb's version contains in-frame clones alone and is incomplete. This sample carries tens of thousands of clones, roughly 97% of them seen once, and the ten largest clones take 0.78%. Sequencing input: PBMCs. Every receptor here comes from a man between 18 and 35 years old in good health and CMV-seronegative.

This clone was observed a single time. V gene TRBV9 combines with J gene TRBJ2-2; 7 nucleotides agree with TRBD2. J lost 6 bases, V lost 2 bases, and 13 bases had no gene match. CDR3 length: 17 amino acids. Germline CDR1 and CDR2: SGDLS and YYNGEE. The CDR3 nucleotides read TGTGCCAGCAGCGTTCTGGCGGGCGGGAGAGGGGCCGGGGAGCTGTTTTTT. It yields the protein CASSVLAGGRGAGELFF. Complete variable domain (other parts from reference TRBV9 and TRBJ2-2): DSGVTQTPKHLITATGQRVTLRCSPRSGDLSVYWYQQSLDQGLQFLIQYYNGEERAKGNILERFSAQQFPDLHSELNLSSLELGDSALYFCASSVLAGGRGAGELFFGEGSRLTVL.

V is TRBV7-6 and J is TRBJ2-1; 8 nucleotides align to TRBD1. CDR3 length: 19 residues. Germline V gene sequence: CDR1 SGHVS, CDR2 FNYEAQ. V lost 3 bases and J lost 5; bases outside the gene matches: 18. CDR3 DNA sequence: TGTGCCAGCAGCTTCTTTGTATCGGCCGGGACAGGAGTGAACAATGAGCAGTTCTTC. Amino acids: CASSFFVSAGTGVNNEQFF.

The V gene is TRBV5-1, the J gene TRBJ1-1, with 9 positions matching TRBD1. This CDR3 contains 15 residues. Trimming at V came to 4 bases and at J to 1 base, leaving 5 bases not matched to a gene. Per the germline V gene, CDR1 is SGHRS and CDR2 is YFSETQ. The CDR3: CASSPQQGANTEAFF. The CDR3 nucleotides read TGCGCCAGCAGCCCGCAACAGGGGGCGAACACTGAAGCTTTCTTT.

This sequence joins TRBV30 and TRBJ1-2; 7 nucleotides line up with TRBD1. CDR3 length equals 14 residues. The germline V gene has CDR1 GTSNPN and CDR2 SVGIG (reference sequence). J lost 1 base, V lost 3 bases, and 5 bases had no gene match. Here the CDR3 DNA reads TGTGCCTGGAGAAGGGACAGCAATAACTATGGCTACACCTTC. This translates into CAWRRDSNNYGYTF. Combining the CDR3 with reference TRBV30 and TRBJ1-2 gives the whole variable domain SQTIHQWPATLVQPVGSPLSLECTVEGTSNPNLYWYRQAAGRGLQLLFYSVGIGQISSEVPQNLSASRPQDRQFILSSKKLLLSDSGFYLCAWRRDSNNYGYTFGSGTRLTVV.

The chain's CDR3 is CASSRRDRGSEGNTIYF. In nucleotides, the CDR3 is TGTGCCAGCAGTCGCCGGGACAGGGGCTCGGAAGGAAACACCATATATTTT. V gene TRBV28 combines with J gene TRBJ1-3; TRBD1 matches at 10 bases. Germline V lookup: CDR1 MDHEN, CDR2 SYDVKM. This CDR3 contains 17 residues. The J segment lost 4 bases and the V segment lost 5 bases, leaving 11 bases of the junction unmatched.

The chain recombines TRBV25-1 with TRBJ2-7, with D possibly matching TRBD1 (6 bases). V was cut by 9 bases and J by 2 bases, with 11 bases left in between. The length of the CDR3 is 12 residues. CDR1 and CDR2 from the germline V gene are MGHDK and SYGVNS. Here the CDR3 reads CASRDTTYEQYF. The CDR3 nucleotides read TGTGCCAGTCGGGACACCACCTACGAGCAGTACTTC.

The chain uses TRBV11-2 and TRBJ1-4; 8 bases fit TRBD1. V lost 5 bases to trimming and J lost 5 bases; unmatched junction nucleotides: 13. Germline CDR1 is SGHAT and CDR2 is FQNNGV. The CDR3 extends over 17 amino acids. CDR3 nucleotide sequence: TGTGCCAGCAGCCACGGACAGGGAGGTGCAGTAAATGAAAAACTGTTTTTT. Amino acids: CASSHGQGGAVNEKLFF. Full variable domain (rest looked up from reference TRBV11-2 and TRBJ1-4): EAGVAQSPRYKIIEKRQSVAFWCNPISGHATLYWYQQILGQGPKLLIQFQNNGVVDDSQLPKDRFSAERLKGVDSTLKIQPAKLEDSAVYLCASSHGQGGAVNEKLFFGSGTQLSVL.

This chain links TRBV28 with TRBJ1-2; TRBD1 aligns across 12 bases. Germline CDR1 MDHEN, CDR2 SYDVKM. Germline trimming cut 2 bases from V and 2 bases from J; bases unmatched to any gene: 6. The CDR3 runs to 17 residues. CDR3 in DNA: TGTGCCAGCAGTTTAAATAGGGGGACAGGGGGCAACTATGGCTACACCTTC. Translated, it gives CASSLNRGTGGNYGYTF.

The chain joins TRBV7-2 to TRBJ1-1; 7 positions match TRBD1. From germline, CDR1 is SGHTA and CDR2 FQGNSA. The CDR3 extends over 15 amino acids. With V trimmed by 1 base and J by 7 bases, 9 bases remained unmatched. CDR3 sequence reads: CASSLGVGGQLEAFF. For the CDR3, the DNA is TGTGCCAGCAGCTTAGGCGTAGGGGGCCAACTTGAAGCTTTCTTT.

The rearrangement uses TRBV28 and TRBJ2-3; 7 bases are shared with TRBD2. Losses at the gene ends were 6 bases for V and 6 bases for J; bases not matched to a gene: 3. The CDR3 extends over 12 amino acids. Germline lookup yields CDR1 MDHEN and CDR2 SYDVKM. The CDR3 region is CASRAGADTQYF. The DNA of the CDR3 is TGTGCCAGCAGGGCGGGAGCTGATACGCAGTATTTT.

The chain combines TRBV10-3 with TRBJ2-3; 11 bases map to TRBD2. V dropped 3 bases and J dropped 1; count of bases not matched to a gene: 9. The CDR3 totals 18 residues. Germline V gene sequence: CDR1 ENHRY, CDR2 SYGVKD. In nucleotides, the CDR3 is TGTGCCATCAGTGACACCGTTATACTAGCGGGAGGCACAGATACGCAGTATTTT. Translation: CAISDTVILAGGTDTQYF.

The chain links TRBV2 to TRBJ2-7, with D hard to call. The CDR3 has 14 residues. The ends were cut back, 11 bases at V and 3 bases at J, with 20 bases in the middle. Germline CDR1 SNHLY, CDR2 FYNNEI. The CDR3 DNA sequence: TGTGCCTCAAAGTTGTTTGGAGAGTACTACGAGCAGTACGTC. Its translation is CASKLFGEYYEQYV.